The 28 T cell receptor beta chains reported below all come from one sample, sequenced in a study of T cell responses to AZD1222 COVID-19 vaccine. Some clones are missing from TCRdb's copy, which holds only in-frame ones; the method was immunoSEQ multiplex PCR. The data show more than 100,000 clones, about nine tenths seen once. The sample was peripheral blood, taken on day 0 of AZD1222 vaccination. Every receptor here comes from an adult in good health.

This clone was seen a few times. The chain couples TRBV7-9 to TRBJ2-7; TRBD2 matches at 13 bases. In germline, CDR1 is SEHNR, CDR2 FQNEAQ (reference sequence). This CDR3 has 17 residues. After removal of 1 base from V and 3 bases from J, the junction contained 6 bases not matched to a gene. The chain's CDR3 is CASSLGGLAGSYYEQYF. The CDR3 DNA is TGTGCCAGCAGCTTAGGGGGACTAGCGGGGAGCTACTACGAGCAGTACTTC. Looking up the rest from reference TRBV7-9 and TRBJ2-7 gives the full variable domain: DTGVSQNPRHKITKRGQNVTFRCDPISEHNRLYWYRQTLGQGPEFLTYFQNEAQLEKSRLLSDRFSAERPKGSFSTLEIQRTEQGDSAMYLCASSLGGLAGSYYEQYFGPGTRLTVT.

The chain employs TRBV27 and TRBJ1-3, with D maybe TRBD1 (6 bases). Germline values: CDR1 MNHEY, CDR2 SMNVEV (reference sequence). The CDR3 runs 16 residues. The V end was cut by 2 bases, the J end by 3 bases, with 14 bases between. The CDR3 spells CASSLRGFSSGNTIYF. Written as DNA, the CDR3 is TGTGCCAGCAGTTTAAGGGGGTTTTCTAGTGGAAACACCATATATTTT.

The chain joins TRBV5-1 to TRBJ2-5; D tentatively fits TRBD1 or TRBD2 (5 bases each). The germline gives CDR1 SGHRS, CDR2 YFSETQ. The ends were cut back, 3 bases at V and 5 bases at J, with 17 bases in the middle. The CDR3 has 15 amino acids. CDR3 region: CASSSGRGERETQYF. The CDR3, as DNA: TGCGCCAGCAGCTCGGGGCGAGGGGAGAGGGAGACCCAGTACTTC. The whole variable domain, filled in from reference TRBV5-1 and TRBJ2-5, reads KAGVTQTPRYLIKTRGQQVTLSCSPISGHRSVSWYQQTPGQGLQFLFEYFSETQRNKGNFPGRFSGRQFSNSRSEMNVSTLELGDSALYLCASSSGRGERETQYFGPGTRLLVL.

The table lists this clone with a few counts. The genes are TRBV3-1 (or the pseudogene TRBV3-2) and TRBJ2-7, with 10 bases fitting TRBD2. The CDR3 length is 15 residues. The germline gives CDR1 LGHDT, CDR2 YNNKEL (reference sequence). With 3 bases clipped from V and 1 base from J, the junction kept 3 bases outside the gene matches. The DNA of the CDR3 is TGTGCCAGCAGCCACCGGACTAGCGGTTCCTACGAGCAGTACTTC. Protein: CASSHRTSGSYEQYF.

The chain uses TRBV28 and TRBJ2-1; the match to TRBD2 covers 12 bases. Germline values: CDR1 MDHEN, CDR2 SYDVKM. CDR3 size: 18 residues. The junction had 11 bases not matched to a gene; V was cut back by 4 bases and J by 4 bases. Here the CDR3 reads CASSSRRTSGNRYNEQFF. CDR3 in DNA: TGTGCCAGCAGTTCCCGCCGGACTAGCGGGAATCGATACAATGAGCAGTTCTTC.

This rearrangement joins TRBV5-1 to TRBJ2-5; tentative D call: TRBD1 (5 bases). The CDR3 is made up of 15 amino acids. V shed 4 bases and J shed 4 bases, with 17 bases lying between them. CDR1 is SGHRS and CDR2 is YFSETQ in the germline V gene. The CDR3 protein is CASSTNRLEGETQYF. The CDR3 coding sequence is TGCGCCAGCAGCACCAACAGGTTAGAAGGAGAGACCCAGTACTTC.

CDR3 residues: CASMRGGGNIQYF. The CDR3 DNA reads as TGCGCCAGTATGAGGGGGGGAGGAAACATTCAGTACTTC. The J gene is TRBJ2-4, the V gene TRBV10-2, with D perhaps matching TRBD2 (7 bases). V was cut by 9 bases and J by 6 bases, with 15 bases left in between. The CDR3 has 13 amino acids. Germline V gene lookup returns CDR1 WSHSY and CDR2 SAAADI.

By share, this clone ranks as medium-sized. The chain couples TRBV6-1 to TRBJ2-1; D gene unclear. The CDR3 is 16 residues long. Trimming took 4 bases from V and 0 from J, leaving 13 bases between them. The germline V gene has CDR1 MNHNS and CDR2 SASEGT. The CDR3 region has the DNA TGTGCCAGCAGTGTTCGAGGCCCCAGCTCCTACAATGAGCAGTTCTTC. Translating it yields CASSVRGPSSYNEQFF.

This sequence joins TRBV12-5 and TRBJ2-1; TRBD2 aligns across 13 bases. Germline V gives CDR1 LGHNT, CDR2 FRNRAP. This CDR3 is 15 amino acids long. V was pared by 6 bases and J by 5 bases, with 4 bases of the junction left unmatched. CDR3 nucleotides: TGTGCTAGTGGACTCGGGACTAGCGGGAACAATGAGCAGTTCTTC. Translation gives CASGLGTSGNNEQFF.

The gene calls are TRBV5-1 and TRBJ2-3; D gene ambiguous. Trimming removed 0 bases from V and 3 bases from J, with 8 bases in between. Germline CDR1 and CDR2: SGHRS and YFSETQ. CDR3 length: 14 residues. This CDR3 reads CASSLAGATDTQYF. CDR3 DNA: TGCGCCAGCAGCTTGGCTGGAGCGACAGATACGCAGTATTTT.

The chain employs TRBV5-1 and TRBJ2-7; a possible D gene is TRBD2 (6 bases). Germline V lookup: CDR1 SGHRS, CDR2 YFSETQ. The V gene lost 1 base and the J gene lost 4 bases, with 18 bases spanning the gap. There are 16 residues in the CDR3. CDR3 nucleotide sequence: TGCGCCAGCAGCTTGTCTCTTGCGGGAAACGTGTACGAGCAGTACTTC. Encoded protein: CASSLSLAGNVYEQYF.

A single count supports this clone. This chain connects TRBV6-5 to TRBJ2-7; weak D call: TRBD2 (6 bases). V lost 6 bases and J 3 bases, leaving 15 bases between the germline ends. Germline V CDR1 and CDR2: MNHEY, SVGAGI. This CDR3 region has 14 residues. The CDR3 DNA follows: TGTGCCAGCAGGGGGACCTACGGGGGCTACGAGCAGTACTTC. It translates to CASRGTYGGYEQYF.

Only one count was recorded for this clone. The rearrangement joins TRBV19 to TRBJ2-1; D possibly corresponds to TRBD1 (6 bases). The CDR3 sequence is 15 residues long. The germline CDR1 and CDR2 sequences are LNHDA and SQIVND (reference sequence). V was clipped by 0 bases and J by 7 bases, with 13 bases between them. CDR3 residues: CASSIEGHGSNEQFF. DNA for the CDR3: TGTGCCAGTAGTATAGAGGGACATGGGTCTAATGAGCAGTTCTTC.

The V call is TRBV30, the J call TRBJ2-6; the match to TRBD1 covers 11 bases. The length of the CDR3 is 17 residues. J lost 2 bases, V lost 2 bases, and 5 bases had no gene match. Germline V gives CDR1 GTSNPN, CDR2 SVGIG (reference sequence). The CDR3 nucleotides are TGTGCCTGGAGTTCTCGGACAGGGGGCACTGGGGCCAACGTCCTGACTTTC. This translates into CAWSSRTGGTGANVLTF.

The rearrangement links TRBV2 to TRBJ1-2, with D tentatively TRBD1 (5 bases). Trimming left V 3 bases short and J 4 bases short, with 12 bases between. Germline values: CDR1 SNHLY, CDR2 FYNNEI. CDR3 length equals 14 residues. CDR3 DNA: TGTGCCAGCAGTGACCCGACAGTTCGCTATGGCTACACCTTC. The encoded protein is CASSDPTVRYGYTF.

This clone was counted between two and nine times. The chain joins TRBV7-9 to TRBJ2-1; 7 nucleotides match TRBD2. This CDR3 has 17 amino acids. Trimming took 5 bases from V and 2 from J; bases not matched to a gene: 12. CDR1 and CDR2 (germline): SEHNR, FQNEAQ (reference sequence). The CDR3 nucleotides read TGTGCCAGCAGCCCATTAGGCGGGGGACCGCCCTACAATGAGCAGTTCTTC. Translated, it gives CASSPLGGGPPYNEQFF.

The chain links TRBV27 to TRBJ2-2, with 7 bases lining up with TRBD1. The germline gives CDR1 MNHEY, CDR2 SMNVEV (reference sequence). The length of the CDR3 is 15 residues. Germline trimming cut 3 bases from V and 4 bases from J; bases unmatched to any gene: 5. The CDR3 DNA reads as TGTGCCAGCAGTTTTGAAGGGGGCGCCACCGGGGAGCTGTTTTTT. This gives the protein CASSFEGGATGELFF.

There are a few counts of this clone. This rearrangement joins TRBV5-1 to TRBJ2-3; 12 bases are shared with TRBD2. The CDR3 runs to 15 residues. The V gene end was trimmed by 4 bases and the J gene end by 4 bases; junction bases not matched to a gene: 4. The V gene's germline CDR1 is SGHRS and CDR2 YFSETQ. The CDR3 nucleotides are TGCGCCAGCAGCCCGACTAGCGGGAGTGCAGATACGCAGTATTTT. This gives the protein CASSPTSGSADTQYF.

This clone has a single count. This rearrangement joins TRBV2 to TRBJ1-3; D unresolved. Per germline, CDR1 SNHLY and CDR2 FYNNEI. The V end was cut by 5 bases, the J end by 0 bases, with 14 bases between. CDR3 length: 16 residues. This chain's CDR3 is CASSKGPSSSGNTIYF. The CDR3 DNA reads TGTGCCAGCAGTAAGGGCCCCTCTAGCTCTGGAAACACCATATATTTT.

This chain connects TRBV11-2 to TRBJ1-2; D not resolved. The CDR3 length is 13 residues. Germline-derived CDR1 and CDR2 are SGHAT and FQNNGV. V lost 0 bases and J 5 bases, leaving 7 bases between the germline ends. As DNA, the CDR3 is TGTGCCAGCAGCTTAGAACAGTTATATGGCTACACCTTC. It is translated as CASSLEQLYGYTF.

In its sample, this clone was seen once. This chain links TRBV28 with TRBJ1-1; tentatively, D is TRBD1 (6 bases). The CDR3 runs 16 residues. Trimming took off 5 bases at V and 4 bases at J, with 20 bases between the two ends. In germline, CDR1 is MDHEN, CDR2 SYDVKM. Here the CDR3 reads CASSPPEGGSATEAFF. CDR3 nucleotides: TGTGCCAGCAGTCCCCCTGAAGGGGGGTCGGCCACTGAAGCTTTCTTT.

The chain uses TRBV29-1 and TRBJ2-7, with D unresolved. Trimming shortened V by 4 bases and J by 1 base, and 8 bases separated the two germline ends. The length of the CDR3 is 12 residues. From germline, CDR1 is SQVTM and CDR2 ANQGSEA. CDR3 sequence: CSVVLTSYEQYF. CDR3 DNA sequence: TGCAGCGTTGTTCTCACTTCCTACGAGCAGTACTTC.

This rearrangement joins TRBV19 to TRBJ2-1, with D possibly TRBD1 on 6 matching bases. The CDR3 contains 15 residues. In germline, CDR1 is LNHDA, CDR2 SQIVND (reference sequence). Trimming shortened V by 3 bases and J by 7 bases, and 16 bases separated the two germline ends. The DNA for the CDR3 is TGTGCCAGTAGTATTTGGTCAGGGGAGAGTAATGAGCAGTTCTTC. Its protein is CASSIWSGESNEQFF.

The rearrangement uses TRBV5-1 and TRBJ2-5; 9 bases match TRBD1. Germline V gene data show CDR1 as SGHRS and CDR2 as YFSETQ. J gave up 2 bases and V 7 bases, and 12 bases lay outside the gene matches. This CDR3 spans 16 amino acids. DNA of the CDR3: TGCGCCAGCCGGTTGTGGGGACAGGGCGTACAAGAGACCCAGTACTTC. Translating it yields CASRLWGQGVQETQYF.

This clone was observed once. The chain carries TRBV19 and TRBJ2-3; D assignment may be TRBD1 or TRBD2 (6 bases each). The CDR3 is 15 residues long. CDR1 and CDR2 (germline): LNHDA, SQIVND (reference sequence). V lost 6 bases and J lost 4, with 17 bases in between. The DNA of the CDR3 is TGTGCCAGTAGACTCGGTCGGGGGCAGGCAGATACGCAGTATTTT. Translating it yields CASRLGRGQADTQYF. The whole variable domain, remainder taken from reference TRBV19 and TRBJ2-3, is DGGITQSPKYLFRKEGQNVTLSCEQNLNHDAMYWYRQDPGQGLRLIYYSQIVNDFQKGDIAEGYSVSREKKESFPLTVTSAQKNPTAFYLCASRLGRGQADTQYFGPGTRLTVL.

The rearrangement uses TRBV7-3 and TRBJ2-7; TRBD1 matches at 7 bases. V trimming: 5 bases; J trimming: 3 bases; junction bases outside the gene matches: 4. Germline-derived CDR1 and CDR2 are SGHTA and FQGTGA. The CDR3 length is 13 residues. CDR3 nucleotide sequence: TGTGCCAGCAGCCCGACAGGGCGCTACGAGCAGTACTTC. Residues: CASSPTGRYEQYF.

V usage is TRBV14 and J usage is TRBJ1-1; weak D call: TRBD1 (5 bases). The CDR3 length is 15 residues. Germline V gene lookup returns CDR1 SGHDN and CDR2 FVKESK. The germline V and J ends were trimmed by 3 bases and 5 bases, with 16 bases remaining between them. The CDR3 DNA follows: TGTGCCAGCAGCCAGCAGGGATTTGGAGGGACTGAAGCTTTCTTT. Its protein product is CASSQQGFGGTEAFF.

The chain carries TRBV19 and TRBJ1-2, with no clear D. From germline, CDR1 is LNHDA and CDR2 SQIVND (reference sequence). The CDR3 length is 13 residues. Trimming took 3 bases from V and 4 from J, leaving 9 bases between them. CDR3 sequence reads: CASSMSVSYGYTF. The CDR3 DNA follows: TGTGCCAGTAGTATGTCCGTCTCCTATGGCTACACCTTC.